This is a list of T cell receptor beta chains from one sample in a study of Graves' ophthalmopathy and Graves' hyperthyroidism. In TCRdb, the multiplex PCR reads were re-called with MiXCR into one record per CDR3 protein. This table has about 380,000 distinct CDR3 sequences, 15% to 17% appearing once. Sequenced sample: peripheral blood. These receptors were obtained from a woman aged 18-29 years with stable Graves' hyperthyroidism. Both conserved end residues are part of each CDR3. Each record gives: V gene, D gene, J gene, CDR3 length, clone size, CDR3 protein, CDR3 DNA. The D gene is left open where the match is weak. Only part of the rows carry a size: once, few, many, or a class if the clone is expanded.

V gene: TRBV29-1; D gene: TRBD2; J gene: TRBJ2-7; CDR3 length: 13; clone size: few; CDR3 protein: CSVGSGAGYEQYF; CDR3 DNA: TGCAGCGTGGGGAGCGGGGCAGGCTACGAGCAGTACTTC
V gene: TRBV3-1; D gene: .; J gene: TRBJ2-7; CDR3 length: 15; clone size: many; CDR3 protein: CASSQRNREKDEQYF; CDR3 DNA: TGTGCCAGCAGCCAACGTAACAGGGAAAAGGACGAGCAGTACTTC
V gene: TRBV11-1; D gene: .; J gene: TRBJ2-2; CDR3 length: 17; clone size: few; CDR3 protein: CASSLGRGFEYTGELFF; CDR3 DNA: TGTGCCAGCAGCTTAGGTCGGGGGTTTGAGTACACCGGGGAGCTGTTTTTT
V gene: TRBV10-3; D gene: TRBD2; J gene: TRBJ2-7; CDR3 length: 16; clone size: many; CDR3 protein: CAISESGAGAGSEQYF; CDR3 DNA: TGTGCCATCAGTGAGTCGGGAGCGGGGGCAGGCAGCGAGCAGTACTTC
V gene: TRBV29-1; D gene: .; J gene: TRBJ1-2; CDR3 length: 12; clone size: many; CDR3 protein: CSVGRHHRGYTF; CDR3 DNA: TGCAGCGTTGGAAGGCACCATCGAGGCTACACCTTC
V gene: TRBV20-1; D gene: .; J gene: TRBJ1-1; CDR3 length: 14; clone size: many; CDR3 protein: CSAQEYVSGTEAFF; CDR3 DNA: TGCAGTGCCCAGGAATACGTTTCCGGCACTGAAGCTTTCTTT
V gene: TRBV18; D gene: TRBD1; J gene: TRBJ1-1; CDR3 length: 17; clone size: few; CDR3 protein: CASSTLVIQGAATEAFF; CDR3 DNA: TGTGCCAGCTCCACCTTAGTCATCCAGGGGGCTGCCACTGAAGCTTTCTTT
V gene: TRBV27; D gene: .; J gene: TRBJ2-5; CDR3 length: 12; clone size: many; CDR3 protein: CASSPFGETQYF; CDR3 DNA: TGTGCCAGCAGCCCCTTCGGGGAGACCCAGTACTTC
V gene: TRBV5-4; D gene: .; J gene: TRBJ1-1; CDR3 length: 16; clone size: few; CDR3 protein: CASSFPAVGMNTEAFF; CDR3 DNA: TGTGCCAGCAGCTTCCCCGCGGTGGGCATGAACACTGAAGCTTTCTTT
V gene: TRBV20-1; D gene: TRBD1; J gene: TRBJ1-6; CDR3 length: 17; clone size: many; CDR3 protein: CSARETPGTGTNSPLHF; CDR3 DNA: TGCAGTGCTAGAGAAACACCTGGGACAGGGACAAATTCACCCCTCCACTTT
V gene: TRBV9; D gene: .; J gene: TRBJ1-2; CDR3 length: 15; clone size: many; CDR3 protein: CASSPEGRASYGYTF; CDR3 DNA: TGTGCCAGCAGCCCAGAGGGCAGGGCTAGTTATGGCTACACCTTC
V gene: TRBV10-3; D gene: TRBD1; J gene: TRBJ1-6; CDR3 length: 16; clone size: many; CDR3 protein: CAISESTGDPNSPLHF; CDR3 DNA: TGTGCCATCAGTGAGTCGACAGGGGATCCCAATTCACCCCTCCACTTT
V gene: TRBV7-9; D gene: .; J gene: TRBJ1-5; CDR3 length: 13; clone size: many; CDR3 protein: CASSPDGHQPQHF; CDR3 DNA: TGTGCCAGCAGCCCGGACGGTCATCAGCCCCAGCATTTT
V gene: TRBV6-5; D gene: .; J gene: TRBJ1-1; CDR3 length: 12; clone size: many; CDR3 protein: CASTSGYTEAFF; CDR3 DNA: TGTGCCAGCACTTCGGGTTACACTGAAGCTTTCTTT
V gene: TRBV20-1; D gene: TRBD1; J gene: TRBJ1-2; CDR3 length: 15; clone size: many; CDR3 protein: CSARQRGQGAYGYTF; CDR3 DNA: TGCAGTGCTAGACAAAGGGGACAGGGGGCATATGGCTACACCTTC
V gene: TRBV6-2/TRBV6-3; D gene: TRBD2; J gene: TRBJ2-2; CDR3 length: 18; clone size: many; CDR3 protein: CASSLIPLAGANTGELFF; CDR3 DNA: TGTGCCAGCAGCCTCATCCCTCTAGCGGGGGCCAACACCGGGGAGCTGTTTTTT
V gene: TRBV6-1; D gene: TRBD1; J gene: TRBJ1-1; CDR3 length: 18; clone size: many; CDR3 protein: CASSEDSGDRGRDTEAFF; CDR3 DNA: TGTGCCAGCAGTGAAGATAGTGGGGACAGGGGGCGCGACACTGAAGCTTTCTTT
V gene: TRBV6-5; D gene: TRBD1; J gene: TRBJ1-2; CDR3 length: 15; clone size: .; CDR3 protein: CASSSGTVPPRGYTF; CDR3 DNA: TGTGCCAGCAGTTCTGGGACAGTGCCACCACGGGGTTACACCTTC
V gene: TRBV5-1; D gene: .; J gene: TRBJ2-7; CDR3 length: 17; clone size: many; CDR3 protein: CASSPPRGGTLSDEQYF; CDR3 DNA: TGCGCCAGCAGCCCACCCAGGGGAGGTACCCTCTCGGACGAGCAGTACTTC
V gene: TRBV19; D gene: .; J gene: TRBJ2-5; CDR3 length: 13; clone size: many; CDR3 protein: CASSIAGIETQYF; CDR3 DNA: TGTGCCAGTAGTATAGCAGGGATAGAGACCCAGTACTTC
V gene: TRBV11-2; D gene: TRBD1; J gene: TRBJ2-7; CDR3 length: 14; clone size: few; CDR3 protein: CASSTRDRWSEQYF; CDR3 DNA: TGTGCCAGCAGCACCCGGGACAGGTGGTCCGAGCAGTACTTC
V gene: TRBV5-1; D gene: .; J gene: TRBJ1-1; CDR3 length: 14; clone size: .; CDR3 protein: CASSLIDKNTEAFF; CDR3 DNA: TGCGCCAGCAGCTTGATAGATAAGAACACTGAAGCTTTCTTT
V gene: TRBV2; D gene: .; J gene: TRBJ2-5; CDR3 length: 10; clone size: many; CDR3 protein: CASSEETQYF; CDR3 DNA: TGTGCCAGCAGTGAAGAGACCCAGTACTTC
V gene: TRBV28; D gene: .; J gene: TRBJ2-5; CDR3 length: 14; clone size: .; CDR3 protein: CASSLSLVSETQYF; CDR3 DNA: TGTGCCAGCAGTTTAAGTTTAGTATCAGAGACCCAGTACTTC
V gene: TRBV12-3/TRBV12-4; D gene: TRBD1; J gene: TRBJ1-5; CDR3 length: 17; clone size: .; CDR3 protein: CASSLESGGVRDSPQHF; CDR3 DNA: TGTGCCAGCAGTTTAGAATCCGGAGGGGTCCGGGACAGCCCCCAGCATTTT
V gene: TRBV12-3/TRBV12-4; D gene: .; J gene: TRBJ1-2; CDR3 length: 14; clone size: .; CDR3 protein: CASSILGVDYGYTF; CDR3 DNA: TGTGCCAGCAGTATCCTGGGGGTTGACTATGGCTACACCTTC
V gene: TRBV12-3/TRBV12-4; D gene: .; J gene: TRBJ2-2; CDR3 length: 18; clone size: many; CDR3 protein: CASSPGIEGLANTGELFF; CDR3 DNA: TGTGCCAGCAGCCCGGGCATTGAGGGACTCGCGAACACCGGGGAGCTGTTTTTT
V gene: TRBV2; D gene: TRBD2; J gene: TRBJ2-5; CDR3 length: 15; clone size: many; CDR3 protein: CASRGPTSAQETQYF; CDR3 DNA: TGTGCCAGCAGGGGCCCGACTAGCGCCCAAGAGACCCAGTACTTC
V gene: TRBV7-2; D gene: TRBD2; J gene: TRBJ2-7; CDR3 length: 16; clone size: many; CDR3 protein: CASAGVGLAGDYEQYF; CDR3 DNA: TGTGCCAGTGCAGGGGTCGGGCTAGCGGGGGACTACGAGCAGTACTTC
V gene: TRBV10-3; D gene: .; J gene: TRBJ1-2; CDR3 length: 13; clone size: many; CDR3 protein: CAIGGGTSYGYTF; CDR3 DNA: TGTGCCATCGGGGGAGGGACAAGCTATGGCTACACCTTC
V gene: TRBV12-3/TRBV12-4; D gene: .; J gene: TRBJ1-1; CDR3 length: 12; clone size: many; CDR3 protein: CASTLVNTEAFF; CDR3 DNA: TGTGCCAGCACTCTTGTTAACACTGAAGCTTTCTTT
V gene: TRBV2; D gene: TRBD1; J gene: TRBJ2-5; CDR3 length: 15; clone size: many; CDR3 protein: CASPGRDRRVETQYF; CDR3 DNA: TGTGCCAGCCCCGGAAGGGACAGGCGAGTAGAGACCCAGTACTTC
V gene: TRBV10-1; D gene: .; J gene: TRBJ2-5; CDR3 length: 14; clone size: many; CDR3 protein: CASSEPHPQETQYF; CDR3 DNA: TGCGCCAGCAGCGAACCACACCCCCAAGAGACCCAGTACTTC
V gene: TRBV12-3/TRBV12-4; D gene: .; J gene: TRBJ2-5; CDR3 length: 14; clone size: .; CDR3 protein: CASDRPGRQETQYF; CDR3 DNA: TGTGCCAGCGACCGACCGGGCAGGCAAGAGACCCAGTACTTC
V gene: TRBV18; D gene: .; J gene: TRBJ2-7; CDR3 length: 14; clone size: few; CDR3 protein: CASSSKTGYYEQYF; CDR3 DNA: TGTGCCAGCTCATCAAAAACGGGATACTACGAGCAGTACTTC
V gene: TRBV6-5; D gene: TRBD1; J gene: TRBJ2-1; CDR3 length: 15; clone size: few; CDR3 protein: CASSNRGPSYNEQFF; CDR3 DNA: TGTGCCAGCAGTAACAGGGGGCCTTCCTACAATGAGCAGTTCTTC
V gene: TRBV5-1; D gene: .; J gene: TRBJ2-7; CDR3 length: 14; clone size: few; CDR3 protein: CASSWDPKGGEQYF; CDR3 DNA: TGCGCCAGCAGCTGGGACCCTAAAGGGGGGGAGCAGTACTTC
V gene: TRBV12-3/TRBV12-4; D gene: TRBD1; J gene: TRBJ2-2; CDR3 length: 15; clone size: many; CDR3 protein: CASGAGQGGTGELFF; CDR3 DNA: TGTGCCAGCGGGGCCGGACAGGGCGGTACCGGGGAGCTGTTTTTT
V gene: TRBV28; D gene: .; J gene: TRBJ1-1; CDR3 length: 15; clone size: many; CDR3 protein: CASSLRGNMNTEAFF; CDR3 DNA: TGTGCCAGCAGTTTAAGGGGCAACATGAACACTGAAGCTTTCTTT
V gene: TRBV6-1; D gene: TRBD1; J gene: TRBJ2-7; CDR3 length: 17; clone size: many; CDR3 protein: CASSESRGTGGLYEQYF; CDR3 DNA: TGTGCCAGCAGTGAATCCCGTGGGACAGGGGGACTCTACGAGCAGTACTTC
V gene: TRBV6-2/TRBV6-3; D gene: TRBD1; J gene: TRBJ1-6; CDR3 length: 13; clone size: many; CDR3 protein: CASRLDRDSPLHF; CDR3 DNA: TGTGCCAGCAGACTCGACAGGGATTCACCCCTCCACTTT
V gene: TRBV5-5; D gene: .; J gene: TRBJ1-1; CDR3 length: 16; clone size: many; CDR3 protein: CASSLTGKGSGTEAFF; CDR3 DNA: TGTGCCAGCAGCTTGACAGGGAAGGGTTCCGGGACTGAAGCTTTCTTT
V gene: TRBV27; D gene: TRBD1; J gene: TRBJ1-1; CDR3 length: 17; clone size: .; CDR3 protein: CASSFRLRQGRNTEAFF; CDR3 DNA: TGTGCCAGCAGTTTCCGCCTACGACAGGGGCGGAACACTGAAGCTTTCTTT
V gene: TRBV10-3; D gene: .; J gene: TRBJ1-2; CDR3 length: 13; clone size: .; CDR3 protein: CAISESERDGYTF; CDR3 DNA: TGTGCCATCAGTGAGTCGGAGAGGGATGGCTACACCTTC
V gene: TRBV12-5; D gene: .; J gene: TRBJ1-2; CDR3 length: 12; clone size: .; CDR3 protein: CASGLTGGGYTF; CDR3 DNA: TGTGCTAGTGGTTTGACAGGCGGGGGCTACACCTTC
V gene: TRBV6-1; D gene: .; J gene: TRBJ1-2; CDR3 length: 13; clone size: many; CDR3 protein: CASTKMGNIGYTF; CDR3 DNA: TGTGCCAGCACCAAGATGGGAAATATAGGCTACACCTTC
V gene: TRBV7-8; D gene: TRBD1; J gene: TRBJ2-7; CDR3 length: 15; clone size: few; CDR3 protein: CASSLPTGSSYEQYF; CDR3 DNA: TGTGCCAGCAGCTTACCGACAGGGTCTTCCTACGAGCAGTACTTC